The clone carrying this TCR beta chain turned up a few times. Its antigen is not identified. This record belongs to a study of T cell repertoires in cytomegalovirus infection. Study summary: Public TCR beta signatures indicated both CMV infection and matching HLA type. Study findings and constraints: HLA-C-restricted TCR beta clonotypes specific for CMV led the ex vivo response. CMV carriers having the relevant HLA were flagged by cumulative public TCR beta family frequency.

TCRdb processed the reads anew with MiXCR; each CDR3 protein has one entry. The sample contains about 740,000 distinct CDR3 sequences, 35% to 45% of which appear only once. Germline V gives CDR1 MGHRA, CDR2 YSYEKL. This CDR3 has 11 amino acids. Trimming removed 6 bases from V and 4 bases from J, with 1 base in between. The V call is TRBV4-1, the J call TRBJ2-6; D unclear. This clonotype was sampled from a human donor in good health (CMV status not recorded). Some clones in this sample may be carry-over from other donors' samples. The sequenced sample consisted of PBMCs. The CDR3 DNA reads TGCGCCAGCAGGGGGGCCAACGTCCTGACTTTC. It encodes CASRGANVLTF.